The sequence of this T cell receptor (beta chain) was determined in a study of early T cells in non-severe SARS-CoV-2 infection. Study conclusions and caveats: In VDJdb matching, anti-spike CD8 responses were favored while private and CD4 specificities went missing.

Per the germline V gene, CDR1 is WSHSY and CDR2 is SAAADI. V was cut by 10 bases and J by 4 bases, with 14 bases left in between. The CDR3 has 13 amino acids. TCRdb passed the 5' RACE reads through MiXCR, listing each CDR3 protein once. Counted here are approximately 79,000 distinct CDR3 sequences, 13% occurring once; the ten biggest clones make up 1.1%. With regard to this clonotype: Its antigen is currently unknown.

The sample consisted of whole blood. This receptor was taken from an adult who was a healthcare worker with PCR-confirmed SARS-CoV-2 infection or an uninfected control (not recorded which). The V gene is TRBV10-2, the J gene TRBJ2-1, with D tentatively TRBD1 (6 bases). The CDR3 DNA sequence: TGCGCCACAGGACAGCGCAAATACAATGAGCAGTTCTTC. Protein product: CATGQRKYNEQFF.